Listed below are T cell receptor beta chains from one sample, sequenced in a study of blood T cell repertoires in COVID-19. Profiled with immunoSEQ multiplex PCR; TCRdb holds only in-frame clones, not every one. The data hold approximately 500,000 clones, with roughly 91% observed a single time. Source material: peripheral blood. The receptors shown here come from a woman in her 50s with COVID-19, enrolled during active disease. Both conserved end residues are part of each CDR3. Fields, in order: clone size, J gene, D gene, V gene, CDR3 protein, CDR3 DNA. D genes are given only for firm matches. Rows may omit the clone size; those that give it use once, few, many or a size class.

few	TRBJ2-2	TRBD2	TRBV28	CASSSSGTSGSGGELFF	TGTGCCAGCAGTTCCTCCGGGACTAGCGGCTCGGGCGGGGAGCTGTTTTTT
.	TRBJ1-6	.	TRBV5-8	CASSRPEIRVSSYNSPLHF	TGTGCCAGCAGCCGCCCGGAGATCAGGGTGAGCTCCTATAATTCACCCCTCCACTTT
.	TRBJ1-2	.	TRBV3-1/TRBV3-2	CASSQGGRRDYGYTF	TGTGCCAGCAGCCAAGGGGGCAGGAGGGACTATGGCTACACCTTC
.	TRBJ2-7	TRBD1	TRBV4-1	CASSPGQVKQYEQYF	TGCGCCAGCAGCCCGGGACAGGTTAAGCAGTACGAGCAGTACTTC
.	TRBJ1-5	TRBD1	TRBV2	CASSYLGQGARGNQPQHF	TGTGCCAGCAGCTATCTGGGACAGGGGGCGCGGGGCAATCAGCCCCAGCATTTT
once	TRBJ1-3	.	TRBV21-1	CASSPRQFGNTIYF	TGTGCCAGCAGCCCCCGACAGTTTGGAAACACCATATATTTT
once	TRBJ1-2	.	TRBV12-3/TRBV12-4	CATGSGYGYTF	TGTGCCACAGGCTCGGGGTATGGCTACACCTTC
.	TRBJ2-2	TRBD1	TRBV11-3	CASSLAPGQGAQGTGELFF	TGTGCCAGCAGCTTAGCTCCGGGACAGGGGGCGCAGGGCACCGGGGAGCTGTTTTTT
.	TRBJ2-7	.	TRBV5-4	CASSFASGSTYEQYF	TGTGCCAGCAGCTTTGCGTCAGGGTCGACCTACGAGCAGTACTTC
few	TRBJ2-7	.	TRBV5-1	CASSPLSVTGEQYF	TGCGCCAGCAGCCCCCTCTCCGTGACGGGAGAGCAGTACTTC
.	TRBJ1-1	.	TRBV19	CASSRTDNTEAFF	TGTGCCAGTAGTCGGACAGATAACACTGAAGCTTTCTTT
.	TRBJ2-1	TRBD1	TRBV24-1	CATSPQGAEDEQFF	TGTGCCACCAGTCCCCAGGGGGCTGAGGATGAGCAGTTCTTC
.	TRBJ1-2	TRBD1	TRBV2	CASSEEWDRDGGYTF	TGTGCCAGCAGTGAAGAGTGGGACAGAGATGGTGGCTACACCTTC
.	TRBJ1-6	TRBD1	TRBV3-1/TRBV3-2	CASSPGQSNSPLHF	TGTGCCAGCAGCCCGGGACAGAGTAATTCACCCCTCCACTTT
.	TRBJ1-4	TRBD1	TRBV24-1	CATSDPRDSNEKLFF	TGTGCCACCAGTGACCCTAGGGACAGTAATGAAAAACTGTTTTTT
.	TRBJ2-7	TRBD2	TRBV2	CASSTSGSSYEQYF	TGTGCCAGCAGTACTAGCGGATCATCCTACGAGCAGTACTTC
.	TRBJ1-3	TRBD1	TRBV2	CATVGQGASGNTIYF	TGTGCCACCGTGGGACAGGGGGCCTCTGGAAACACCATATATTTT
.	TRBJ2-6	TRBD1	TRBV5-4	CASSSPTGGLVGANVLTF	TGTGCCAGCAGCTCGCCTACAGGGGGCTTAGTGGGGGCCAACGTCCTGACTTTC
few	TRBJ1-1	.	TRBV7-8	CASSLTDNPAGTEAFF	TGTGCCAGCAGCTTAACGGACAACCCGGCGGGGACTGAAGCTTTCTTT
.	TRBJ2-1	TRBD2	TRBV19	CASVPSGGAGNEQFF	TGTGCCAGCGTCCCGAGCGGGGGGGCGGGCAATGAGCAGTTCTTC
.	TRBJ2-4	.	TRBV19	CASSISETKNIQYF	TGTGCCAGTAGTATAAGCGAAACCAAAAACATTCAGTACTTC
.	TRBJ1-6	.	TRBV10-3	CAISEYGGSYNSPLHF	TGTGCCATCAGTGAGTACGGCGGCTCCTATAATTCACCCCTCCACTTT
.	TRBJ1-4	.	TRBV11-2	CASSLGQGNEKLFF	TGTGCCAGCAGCTTGGGGCAGGGAAACGAAAAACTGTTTTTT
.	TRBJ2-3	.	TRBV4-1	CASSLGQGFDTQYF	TGCGCCAGCAGCCTGGGGCAGGGTTTCGATACGCAGTATTTT
.	TRBJ2-3	.	TRBV6-1	CASSEAPGILDTQYF	TGTGCCAGCAGTGAAGCCCCGGGAATTCTGGATACGCAGTATTTT
.	TRBJ1-6	TRBD1	TRBV19	CASLRQGTNSPLHF	TGTGCCAGTTTACGACAGGGGACGAATTCACCCCTCCACTTT
.	TRBJ1-6	.	TRBV30	CAWSVHTGSSPLHF	TGTGCCTGGAGTGTACATACAGGGTCGTCACCCCTCCACTTT
.	TRBJ2-3	.	TRBV5-8	CASSEGQLTSTDTQYF	TGTGCCAGCAGCGAGGGCCAGCTTACTAGCACAGATACGCAGTATTTT
.	TRBJ1-1	.	TRBV13	CASSPYHSQRNTEAFF	TGTGCCAGCAGCCCTTACCATTCACAGAGGAACACTGAAGCTTTCTTT